The entry that follows covers one T cell receptor (beta chain) sequence. This clone's antigen is unknown. No qualities accompany the bases; no much larger clone lies one base away. The junction shows trimming of 1 base on V and 5 bases on J, plus 12 bases between the germline ends. Via the germline V gene, CDR1 is KGHSH and CDR2 LQKENI. From the cysteine through the phenylalanine, the CDR3 covers 15 amino acids. The only DNA kept is the CDR3, 45 bases in frame from the first base. This sample was taken from a study of control samples from healthy donors and cancer patients (dated by TCRdb to about 2020). The method was the immunoSEQ multiplex PCR assay. TCRdb mirrors the immuneACCESS table, restricted to in-frame sequences. Some clones are absent from its copies; in checked studies, under half trace to an unresolved V gene, and the reason for the others is unknown. The table for this sample lists more than 25,000 clones; roughly 95% of them were counted only once. Of the sample, under 8% falls within the top ten clones.

This clonotype originated in a man in his 60s in good health. Sequenced input: blood. The sequence is built from TRBV18 and TRBJ1-5; the best D guess is TRBD1, with 5 bases matching. The CDR3 corresponds to CASSPRPGWDQPQHF. The bases are TGTGCCAGCTCACCACGGCCAGGGTGGGATCAGCCCCAGCATTTT. The variable domain in full, with residues beyond the CDR3 obtained from the reference TRBV18 and TRBJ1-5 genes, is NAGVMQNPRHLVRRRGQEARLRCSPMKGHSHVYWYRQLPEEGLKFMVYLQKENIIDESGMPKERFSAEFPKEGPSILRIQQVVRGDSAAYFCASSPRPGWDQPQHFGDGTRLSIL.